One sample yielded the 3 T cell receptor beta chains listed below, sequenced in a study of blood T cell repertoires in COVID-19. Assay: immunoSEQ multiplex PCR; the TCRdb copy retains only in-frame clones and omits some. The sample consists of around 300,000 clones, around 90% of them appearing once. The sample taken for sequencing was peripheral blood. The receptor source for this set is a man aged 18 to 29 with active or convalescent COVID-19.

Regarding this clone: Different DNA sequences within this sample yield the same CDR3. The CDR3 DNA is TGTGCCAGCAGTTATTCCCGACTAGCAGATACGCAGTATTTT. Translating it yields CASSYSRLADTQYF. The rearrangement uses TRBV6-5 and TRBJ2-3; TRBD2 is a possible D gene (6 bases). Germline V gene lookup returns CDR1 MNHEY and CDR2 SVGAGI. V lost 3 bases and J 4 bases, leaving 11 bases between the germline ends. The CDR3 contains 14 residues.

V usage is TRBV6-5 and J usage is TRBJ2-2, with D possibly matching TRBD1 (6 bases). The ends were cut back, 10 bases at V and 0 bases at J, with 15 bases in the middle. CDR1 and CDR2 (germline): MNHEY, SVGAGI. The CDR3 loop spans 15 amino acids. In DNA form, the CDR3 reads TGTGCCACCCAGGGGACCCTCGCGAACACCGGGGAGCTGTTTTTT. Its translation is CATQGTLANTGELFF.

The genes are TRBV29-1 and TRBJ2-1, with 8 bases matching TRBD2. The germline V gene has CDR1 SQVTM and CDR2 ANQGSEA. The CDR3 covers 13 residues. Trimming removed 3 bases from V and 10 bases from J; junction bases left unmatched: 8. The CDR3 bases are TGCAGCGTTGATAAAGGACTAGCCCGGGAGCAGTTCTTC. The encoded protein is CSVDKGLAREQFF.